The 19 T cell receptor beta chains in this list originate from one sample, sequenced in a study of OX40 agonist ivuxolimab in advanced cancers. The method was immunoSEQ multiplex PCR; TCRdb's version includes in-frame clones alone and lacks a portion of them. The sample has some 65,000 clones, about 85% seen once. Material: CD4+ or CD8+ T cells sorted from blood, obtained in a trial of the OX40 agonist ivuxolimab. The receptors were gathered from an adult with an advanced solid tumor such as melanoma, head and neck, liver or kidney cancer.

The rearrangement uses TRBV5-1 and TRBJ2-1; a weak D match, TRBD2 (6 bases). Per germline, CDR1 SGHRS and CDR2 YFSETQ. Deletions cut 0 bases from V and 5 bases from J, with 15 bases between. CDR3 size: 16 residues. CDR3 loop: CASSLAPGLANNEQFF. The CDR3 DNA reads TGCGCCAGCAGCTTGGCCCCGGGGCTAGCGAACAATGAGCAGTTCTTC.

The V call is TRBV10-3, the J call TRBJ2-5; 9 nucleotides align to TRBD1. The germline V gene encodes CDR1 ENHRY and CDR2 SYGVKD. The CDR3 covers 15 residues. Unmatched junction bases numbered 12, after V lost 8 bases and J lost 5 bases. CDR3 sequence reads: CAIGSDRGMRETQYF. As DNA, the CDR3 is TGTGCCATCGGGAGTGACAGGGGGATGAGGGAGACCCAGTACTTC.

The chain carries TRBV6-6 and TRBJ2-5; D is tentatively TRBD1 or TRBD2 (5 bases each). This CDR3 has 13 amino acids. CDR1 and CDR2 from the germline V gene are MNHNY and SVGAGI (reference sequence). The V end lost 4 bases, the J end lost 5 bases, and 11 bases lay between the germline ends. CDR3 bases: TGTGCCAGCAGTTGGCCAGGGAGCGAGACCCAGTACTTC. Protein product: CASSWPGSETQYF.

The chain carries TRBV7-8 and TRBJ1-2; D possibly corresponds to TRBD1 (5 bases). Germline V gene lookup returns CDR1 SGHVS and CDR2 FQNEAQ. This CDR3 has 14 residues. V lost 0 bases to trimming and J lost 5 bases, with 10 bases between them. For the CDR3, the DNA is TGTGCCAGCAGCTTAGCAGGGAAGGGGTATGGCTACACCTTC. It encodes CASSLAGKGYGYTF. The variable domain in full, with the rest retrieved from reference TRBV7-8 and TRBJ1-2, is GAGVSQSPRYKVAKRGQDVALRCDPISGHVSLFWYQQALGQGPEFLTYFQNEAQLDKSGLPSDRFFAERPEGSVSTLKIQRTQQEDSAVYLCASSLAGKGYGYTFGSGTRLTVV.

The V gene is TRBV5-1, the J gene TRBJ2-2, with D possibly being TRBD2 (5 bases). Germline V lookup: CDR1 SGHRS, CDR2 YFSETQ. V shed 0 bases and J shed 0 bases, with 9 bases lying between them. There are 16 residues in the CDR3. The CDR3 loop is CASSLGGSSNTGELFF. The CDR3 DNA reads TGCGCCAGCAGCTTGGGTGGGAGCTCGAACACCGGGGAGCTGTTTTTT.

The chain couples TRBV7-3 to TRBJ1-4, with D possibly matching TRBD1 (6 bases). V gave up 3 bases and J gave up 0 bases, with 11 bases separating them. Germline V gene sequence: CDR1 SGHTA, CDR2 FQGTGA. There are 16 residues in the CDR3. The CDR3 DNA follows: TGTGCCAGCAGCTTGACAGGCCGAACAACTAATGAAAAACTGTTTTTT. It specifies CASSLTGRTTNEKLFF.

The chain is built from TRBV6-1 and TRBJ1-3; tentatively, D is TRBD1 (5 bases). The CDR3 has 15 residues. Germline CDR1 reads MNHNS; CDR2 reads SASEGT. V was shortened by 3 bases and J by 7 bases, with 16 bases between the two germline ends. CDR3 loop: CASSDRPTGVNTIYF. The CDR3 coding sequence is TGTGCCAGCAGTGACCGTCCAACGGGGGTTAACACCATATATTTT.

The count of this clone is one. The J gene is TRBJ1-2, the V gene TRBV5-1, with TRBD1 as a possible D gene (6 bases). The germline V gene has CDR1 SGHRS and CDR2 YFSETQ. V lost 0 bases and J lost 8, with 17 bases in between. The CDR3 totals 15 residues. The CDR3 loop is CASSLGGPRGAGYTF. The CDR3, as DNA: TGCGCCAGCAGCTTGGGGGGGCCCAGGGGCGCAGGCTACACCTTC.

This clone was found once. The J gene is TRBJ1-4, the V gene TRBV7-9, with D unclear. Germline V gene lookup returns CDR1 SEHNR and CDR2 FQNEAQ (reference sequence). This CDR3 is built from 14 residues. Between the trimmed V and J ends, which lost 3 bases and 5 bases, there was a span of 10 bases. This chain's CDR3 is CASSFRTGNEKLFF. The CDR3 nucleotides read TGTGCCAGCAGCTTTAGGACGGGGAATGAAAAACTGTTTTTT.

The rearrangement uses TRBV28 and TRBJ2-7; 9 nucleotides match TRBD1. Trimming at V came to 6 bases and at J to 5 bases, leaving 11 bases not matched to a gene. The CDR3 sequence is 15 residues long. Per the germline V gene, CDR1 is MDHEN and CDR2 is SYDVKM. This chain's CDR3 is CASSLPGTGIHEQYF. The CDR3 DNA reads as TGTGCCAGCAGCCTTCCCGGGACAGGGATCCACGAGCAGTACTTC.

J is TRBJ1-1 and V is TRBV7-2; a possible D gene is TRBD1 (5 bases). The CDR3 sequence is 13 residues long. V shed 5 bases and J shed 1 base, with 8 bases lying between them. Germline V gene sequence: CDR1 SGHTA, CDR2 FQGNSA. The CDR3 here is CASSQTGNTEAFF. For the CDR3, the DNA is TGTGCCAGCAGCCAAACAGGGAACACTGAAGCTTTCTTT.

This clone was picked up one time. The chain uses TRBV7-2 and TRBJ1-1; tentative D call: TRBD1 (6 bases). Germline CDR1 is SGHTA and CDR2 is FQGNSA. The CDR3 is 12 residues long. CDR3 bases: TGTGGAGGGGGGAACGGGAACACTGAAGCTTTCTTT. Translating gives CGGGNGNTEAFF. The full variable domain, rest sourced from reference TRBV7-2 and TRBJ1-1, is GAGVSQSPSNKVTEKGKDVELRCDPISGHTALYWYRQSLGQGLEFLIYFQGNSAPDKSGLPSDRFSAERTGGSVSTLTIQRTQQEDSAVYLCGGGNGNTEAFFGQGTRLTVV.

The chain has TRBV7-2 and TRBJ1-4; 7 nucleotides align to TRBD1. The CDR3 sequence is 15 residues long. Germline V lookup: CDR1 SGHTA, CDR2 FQGNSA. V lost 5 bases and J lost 3; bases outside the gene matches: 6. CDR3 nucleotides: TGTGCCAGCAGCCTAACTCAGGGGGCTAATGAAAAACTGTTTTTT. Translating gives CASSLTQGANEKLFF.

This clone was found once. The V gene is TRBV7-2, the J gene TRBJ2-1; 11 nucleotides line up with TRBD2. The ends lost 0 bases at V and 4 bases at J; junction bases unmatched: 5. CDR1 and CDR2 from the germline V gene are SGHTA and FQGNSA. The CDR3 consists of 17 residues. CDR3 coding DNA: TGTGCCAGCAGCTTAGCCCCACTAGCGGGGGCTTACAATGAGCAGTTCTTC. Translation gives CASSLAPLAGAYNEQFF.

The chain employs TRBV19 and TRBJ2-7; D may be TRBD1 or TRBD2 (5 bases each). V was pared by 2 bases and J by 4 bases, with 12 bases between. CDR3 length equals 14 residues. Germline CDR1 reads LNHDA; CDR2 reads SQIVND (reference sequence). Here the CDR3 DNA reads TGTGCCAGTAGTATATCCGTGGGGGTGTACGAGCAGTACTTC. It yields the protein CASSISVGVYEQYF. The complete variable domain, with remaining parts taken from reference TRBV19 and TRBJ2-7, reads DGGITQSPKYLFRKEGQNVTLSCEQNLNHDAMYWYRQDPGQGLRLIYYSQIVNDFQKGDIAEGYSVSREKKESFPLTVTSAQKNPTAFYLCASSISVGVYEQYFGPGTRLTVT.

The chain links TRBV30 to TRBJ2-1, with 8 bases matching TRBD2. CDR1 and CDR2 from the germline V gene are GTSNPN and SVGIG (reference sequence). J lost 6 bases, V lost 1 base, and 8 bases had no gene match. This CDR3 has 15 amino acids. The chain's CDR3 is CAWSAPGLGSNEQFF. For the CDR3, the DNA is TGTGCCTGGAGTGCCCCGGGACTAGGGTCCAATGAGCAGTTCTTC.

The chain links TRBV12-5 to TRBJ2-3; 11 bases are a match to TRBD2. Germline V gene sequence: CDR1 LGHNT, CDR2 FRNRAP. This CDR3 region has 18 residues. V shed 7 bases and J 0 bases; nucleotides not matched to a gene: 12. The CDR3 is CASATGTSGSSSTDTQYF. CDR3 nucleotide sequence: TGTGCTAGTGCTACCGGGACTAGCGGATCGTCTAGCACAGATACGCAGTATTTT.

The rearrangement uses TRBV11-2 and TRBJ2-7, with 9 nucleotides matching TRBD2. The CDR3 spans 18 residues. V shed 4 bases, J shed 4 bases, and the junction held 17 bases outside the gene matches. Germline assignment: CDR1 SGHAT and CDR2 FQNNGV. CDR3 residues: CASSWKVSGAGGGYEQYF. In nucleotides, the CDR3 is TGTGCCAGCAGCTGGAAGGTGAGTGGTGCGGGAGGGGGTTACGAGCAGTACTTC.

This clone was seen a handful of times. The gene calls are TRBV30 and TRBJ1-1, with D perhaps TRBD1 (5 bases). Germline V lookup: CDR1 GTSNPN, CDR2 SVGIG (reference sequence). Trimming stripped 2 bases from V and 3 bases from J, with 7 bases between. CDR3 length: 12 amino acids. The DNA for the CDR3 is TGTGCCTGGAGTTGGGGGGACACTGAAGCTTTCTTT. Translated: CAWSWGDTEAFF.